Reported below is one T cell receptor beta chain. In its sample, this clone was seen once. The antigen it binds to is not known. No per-base quality is available; no much larger clone lies one base away. V lost 1 base and J lost 4 bases; the stretch between them is 17 bases long. From the cysteine up to the phenylalanine, the CDR3 has a length of 17 residues. Solely the CDR3 DNA is kept, with 51 bases framed from the first base. The record originates from a study of cytomegalovirus exposure and HLA in healthy donors (dated by TCRdb to about 2017). About the study as a whole: According to an earlier analysis of several hundred of the donors, about 179 million T cells yielded 117 million unique TCR beta sequences and about 300 Gb of sequence data. Besides the first cohort of around 700 subjects, a separate validation cohort made up of over 100 different subjects was used. Among roughly 400 genotyped donors of the cohort, an average of approximately 250,000 unique TCR beta nucleotide sequences were sequenced per donor, around a sixth of them non-productive. Typing coverage differed by locus: A, B, C, DRB1 and DQB1 were typed in about 629-640 donors, DQA1 in about 500, DPA1 in approximately 610, and DPB1 in 400 to 490. In a later analysis, previously published TCR beta repertoires from 666 donors were re-analyzed and high-resolution HLA genotyping was added so that TCR occurrence patterns could be studied. Using immunosequencing, the study profiled T cell repertoires from 500 to 800 subjects and related those repertoires to cytomegalovirus serostatus. To decide whether each TCR beta V gene segment behaved as functional or pseudogenic, an earlier analysis of fewer than 750 of the donors relied on high-throughput TCR beta sequencing. HLA typing covered class I and class II loci at four-digit resolution. High-throughput TCR immunosequencing, statistical association of individual TCRs with disease status, and machine learning were combined to predict cytomegalovirus infection status. The later analysis used no new phenotypic data to find candidate immune exposures, relying instead on TCR beta sequences and their occurrence across donors. Because of strong linkage in the cohort, roughly five DR-DQ haplotypes were treated as single units for association and clustering. An early release covering roughly 640 HLA-typed donors comprised about 290 gigabases of sequencing data and around 86 million unique TCR sequences. In a later genetic analysis, genome-wide SNP genotypes for 398 of the 666 donors were used, and that subset was treated as a discovery cohort. Donor age, sex, ethnicity and CMV serostatus were collected together with the repertoire data. Of the approximately 400 genotyped donors, over 80% were placed in the genetic ancestry cluster associated with self-reported Caucasian donors. The study aimed to test whether cataloging public T cell receptors could reveal signatures of past pathogen exposure. All discovery cohort repertoires had been generated on a single sequencing platform. Beyond this particular receptor, the publication reports: Approximately 16 rarely observed V segments, including chromosome 9 orphons, were excluded from the earlier analysis of approximately 500 of the donors because counts were too low. When HLA alleles, especially DR and DQ, strongly co-occurred, attributing TCR associations to individual alleles was difficult. A later genetic analysis associated a missense DCLRE1C variant with V-gene and J-gene trimming of TCR beta chains, and an independent cohort replicated the association. Compared with equally common non-associated chains, HLA-associated TCR beta chains in a later analysis were more clonally expanded and had lower generation probabilities. A further reported finding was that TCR beta sequences accurately predicted the HLA-A and HLA-B alleles for most subjects in the first cohort. For the cohort, immune exposure information was limited to CMV serostatus. A total of around 150 TCR beta chains were listed by the study as associated with cytomegalovirus. A later genetic analysis reported fewer N-insertions in productive TCRs among donors in an Asian-associated ancestry cluster than the roughly 620-donor mean. Linkage disequilibrium might explain the correlated functional status among segregating V segments, but an unknown experimental factor could not be ruled out. The classifier was reported to diagnose cytomegalovirus status with high specificity and sensitivity in both the original cohort and the validation cohort. Sequencing depth was assumed to be roughly uniform across donors in the presence/absence analyses, though that assumption may not hold. The 87-base-pair reads could not distinguish some IMGT-functional V segments, including TRBV6-2 and TRBV6-3, so those segments were excluded. Only TCR beta chains were sequenced in this cohort, and the absence of alpha or paired-chain data limited detectable features. According to a later analysis, parvovirus B19, influenza, CMV and Epstein-Barr virus appeared linked to several top co-occurrence clusters. According to a later analysis, most CMV-associated TCR beta chains appeared to be HLA-restricted, and the HLA associations seemed to be driven largely by CMV exposure. While some public TCRs were present in many individuals, most TCR sequences turned up only very rarely across donors. At a false discovery rate of 0.05, a later analysis linked 16,951 TCR beta sequences to specific HLA alleles. Broadly in line with IMGT annotations, most TCR beta V segments showed up in productive rearrangements about 87% or about 30% of the time in an earlier analysis of around 550 of the donors. A group of highly shared sequence variants was considered likely to be a technical artifact of the sequencing pipeline. The authors suggested that the approach could potentially be generalized to other disease states and immunological phenotypes. A few of the identified cytomegalovirus-associated TCR beta chains were confirmed in vitro to be specific for cytomegalovirus antigens. HLA typing was unavailable for some donors at each locus, so association tests used only the typed subset. According to a later analysis, TCR association rates differed among HLA loci, with DRB1 alleles showing the most associated TCRs and HLA-C alleles showing the fewest.

The library was built by means of the immunoSEQ multiplex PCR assay. A mixture of 60 forward primers for TCR Vbeta segments and 13 reverse primers for TCR Jbeta segments was used in the multiplex PCR. The CDR3 region of rearranged TCR beta genes was amplified from genomic DNA by a multiplex PCR assay. The Illumina HiSeq System was used to sequence the amplified TCR beta libraries as 87-base-pair reads. As for the original processing: In a later analysis, tens of millions of unique TCR beta chains were counted across the 500 to 700 repertoires, and about 10 million of these chains were shared by at least two donors. Raw reads were error-corrected and collapsed into unique sequences by a nearest-neighbor algorithm in which closely related sequences were merged to remove PCR and sequencing errors. To assign V, D and J gene segments, CDR3 sequences were aligned to IMGT reference sequences. Each retained sequence needed at least a six-nucleotide match to both a V gene segment and a J gene segment. A rearrangement was called productive if the CDR3 had no stop codons and remained in frame with V and J, and every other rearrangement was called non-productive. CDR3 was defined by IMGT convention, running from the second conserved V-encoded cysteine to the conserved J-encoded phenylalanine. In an earlier analysis of 550 to 650 of the donors, sequences lacking an unambiguous match to a single V gene segment were excluded. In an earlier analysis of 450 to 700 of the donors, V segments were called functional above 56.7% productive rearrangements and were called segregating when the between-donor standard deviation exceeded 5%. A statistical classification framework was built for diagnosing cytomegalovirus status from the catalog of TCR beta chain sequences. In a later analysis, V and J genes were assigned by comparing TCR nucleotide sequences against IMGT/GENE-DB human TR gene sequences. A later analysis assigned CDR3 sequences and most-parsimonious VDJ recombination scenarios with the TCRdist pipeline. In a later analysis, every TCR beta chain was defined by the combination of its CDR3 amino acid sequence and its V-gene family, and reads without a unique V-gene family were dropped. To address suspected cross-contamination and a sequencing artifact, a later analysis removed approximately 590 highly shared, low-generation-probability nucleotide sequences. A later analysis calculated a clonal expansion index for each public chain from normalized within-repertoire ranks of inferred template counts. In a later analysis, generation probabilities were computed using a VDJ recombination model fitted to out-of-frame rearrangements, and the results were checked against IGoR. A later analysis scored TCR-TCR, TCR-HLA and TCR-CMV co-occurrence with hypergeometric tests, applying a repertoire-size bias correction to TCR pairs. False discovery rates were estimated in a later analysis by permuting HLA or CMV assignments 20 times. In a later analysis, co-occurring TCRs were grouped with DBSCAN, and TCRdist sequence similarity was added when clustering was performed within HLA-allele-positive subsets. Co-occurrence clustering excluded repertoires with fewer than 30,000 or more than 120,000 public chains, plus five with anomalous nucleotide sharing. Not all clones reach the TCRdb copy of this immuneACCESS table, which keeps in-frame sequences only. Checked studies attribute under half of the gap to unresolved V genes and leave the rest unexplained. That table furnishes V, J and clone size, whereas the DNA furnished D and trimming. This sample lists under 250,000 clones; 82% were detected once. 2.5% to 3% of the sample is taken by the ten largest.

In total, around 600 healthy bone marrow donors made up the cohort. All cohort members were sampled while nominally healthy, although unrecorded immune exposures were likely present. The donor tested CMV seronegative, placing the donor among the 350 or so seronegative members of the cohort. Every donor gave a peripheral blood sample, and the peripheral blood mononuclear cells from that sample were used for TCR beta sequencing. The Qiagen DNeasy Blood Extraction Kit was used to extract genomic DNA from the blood cell samples. The material sequenced was PBMCs. The sequence derives from a middle-aged woman in good health and CMV-seronegative. The sequence joins TRBV23-1 to TRBJ2-1, with a weak D call of TRBD1 (6 bases match). TRBV23-1 has ORF status, its function being uncertain. This receptor carries the CDR3 CASSQWFVDRLYNEQFF. The sequenced DNA: TGCGCCAGCAGTCAATGGTTCGTGGACAGATTATACAATGAGCAGTTCTTC.